The rows below give T cell receptor beta chains drawn from one sample of a study of blood T cells in healthy people across ages. In TCRdb, the 5' RACE reads were re-called with MiXCR into one record per CDR3 protein. The sample includes about a million distinct CDR3 sequences, roughly 47% seen only once; the top ten take 20% to 25%. The sequencing input was blood. Receptor source: a woman aged 60-70 years in good health. CDR3s leave out the opening cysteine and the closing phenylalanine or tryptophan. The order of the fields is J gene, V gene, clone size, D gene, CDR3 protein. D genes are given only for firm matches. Clone size is stated in some rows and not others, as once, few, many or a class when expanded.

j_call: TRBJ2-7; v_call: TRBV5-1; clone_size: -; d_call: -; cdr3_aa: ASSTQTGSYEQY
j_call: TRBJ2-7; v_call: TRBV20-1; clone_size: once; d_call: -; cdr3_aa: SAPAGAVWSYEQY
j_call: TRBJ2-5; v_call: TRBV3-1; clone_size: -; d_call: -; cdr3_aa: ASSQEEGKETQY
j_call: TRBJ2-1; v_call: TRBV13; clone_size: once; d_call: TRBD2; cdr3_aa: ASTYLTGTSDEQF
j_call: -; v_call: TRBV11-3; clone_size: -; d_call: -; cdr3_aa: ASSLDQGVEETQY
j_call: TRBJ2-5; v_call: TRBV11-1; clone_size: few; d_call: -; cdr3_aa: ASSLWDTQETQY
j_call: TRBJ2-1; v_call: TRBV12-3/TRBV12-4; clone_size: few; d_call: TRBD2; cdr3_aa: ASTTLGGTSGRYNEQF
j_call: TRBJ2-7; v_call: TRBV6-2/TRBV6-3; clone_size: -; d_call: TRBD2; cdr3_aa: ASSDRLAVSSYEQY
j_call: TRBJ1-5; v_call: TRBV5-1; clone_size: few; d_call: -; cdr3_aa: ASSLRSGSNQPQH
j_call: TRBJ1-1; v_call: TRBV20-1; clone_size: -; d_call: TRBD1; cdr3_aa: SARGGRGLDTEAF
j_call: TRBJ2-1; v_call: TRBV27; clone_size: few; d_call: TRBD2; cdr3_aa: ASNVGTSGSNEQF
j_call: TRBJ1-2; v_call: TRBV6-2/TRBV6-3; clone_size: -; d_call: -; cdr3_aa: ASKVGRNYGYT
j_call: TRBJ2-3; v_call: TRBV20-1; clone_size: -; d_call: TRBD2; cdr3_aa: SASIGRASGGTQY
j_call: TRBJ1-4; v_call: TRBV4-1; clone_size: -; d_call: -; cdr3_aa: ASSQVPRGARDEKLF
j_call: TRBJ2-2; v_call: TRBV3-1; clone_size: -; d_call: -; cdr3_aa: ATDYTGELF
j_call: TRBJ1-2; v_call: TRBV5-5; clone_size: few; d_call: -; cdr3_aa: ASSLSGVLILYGYT
j_call: TRBJ2-1; v_call: TRBV24-1; clone_size: -; d_call: -; cdr3_aa: ATSDLARGLGEQF
j_call: TRBJ2-3; v_call: TRBV28; clone_size: few; d_call: -; cdr3_aa: ASSMLVHTQY
j_call: -; v_call: TRBV6-6; clone_size: -; d_call: TRBD1; cdr3_aa: ASRTTLGQGDGEQY
j_call: TRBJ1-5; v_call: TRBV20-1; clone_size: -; d_call: -; cdr3_aa: SAKEYSNQPQH
j_call: TRBJ2-3; v_call: TRBV28; clone_size: -; d_call: -; cdr3_aa: ASGSDTQY
j_call: TRBJ2-3; v_call: TRBV29-1; clone_size: few; d_call: -; cdr3_aa: SVFGTWADTQY
j_call: TRBJ1-6; v_call: TRBV18; clone_size: -; d_call: -; cdr3_aa: ASSPQGENSPLH
j_call: TRBJ2-1; v_call: TRBV6-2/TRBV6-3; clone_size: -; d_call: TRBD2; cdr3_aa: ASSPLAESLIHEQF
j_call: TRBJ2-3; v_call: TRBV20-1; clone_size: many; d_call: TRBD2; cdr3_aa: SASASGRSGTDTQY
j_call: TRBJ2-7; v_call: TRBV29-1; clone_size: -; d_call: TRBD1; cdr3_aa: SVYLTGTYERY
j_call: TRBJ2-3; v_call: TRBV28; clone_size: -; d_call: -; cdr3_aa: ASMAGLNTQY
j_call: TRBJ2-1; v_call: TRBV20-1; clone_size: few; d_call: TRBD1; cdr3_aa: SATSGDRDGHEQF
j_call: TRBJ2-3; v_call: TRBV12-3/TRBV12-4; clone_size: -; d_call: -; cdr3_aa: ASSQPGAGTQY
j_call: TRBJ2-4; v_call: TRBV6-6; clone_size: -; d_call: -; cdr3_aa: ASRPPDLSPKNIQY
j_call: TRBJ1-4; v_call: TRBV4-3; clone_size: -; d_call: -; cdr3_aa: ASSPTSGVLKLF
j_call: TRBJ2-3; v_call: TRBV4-2; clone_size: -; d_call: TRBD1; cdr3_aa: ASRDRDRVTDTQY
j_call: TRBJ1-1; v_call: TRBV29-1; clone_size: few; d_call: TRBD1; cdr3_aa: SVVRTGSEAF
j_call: TRBJ2-1; v_call: TRBV11-2; clone_size: few; d_call: -; cdr3_aa: ASSLVPGVLADEQF
j_call: TRBJ2-5; v_call: TRBV20-1; clone_size: -; d_call: -; cdr3_aa: SDDYLGGSGTQY
j_call: TRBJ2-2; v_call: TRBV9; clone_size: -; d_call: -; cdr3_aa: ASSVEAGSDTGELF
j_call: TRBJ2-7; v_call: TRBV3-1; clone_size: few; d_call: TRBD1; cdr3_aa: ASSQAWTGVDEQY
j_call: TRBJ2-3; v_call: TRBV20-1; clone_size: -; d_call: TRBD2; cdr3_aa: SAPVLAGGPSGTDTQY
j_call: TRBJ2-1; v_call: TRBV5-1; clone_size: few; d_call: TRBD2; cdr3_aa: ASSLEGLAGNEQF
j_call: TRBJ2-5; v_call: TRBV7-2; clone_size: -; d_call: -; cdr3_aa: ASSHEGSIRETQY
j_call: TRBJ2-7; v_call: TRBV7-9; clone_size: few; d_call: TRBD2; cdr3_aa: ASSSPRGSGDEQY
j_call: TRBJ1-1; v_call: TRBV7-9; clone_size: -; d_call: TRBD1; cdr3_aa: ASSPQGIGTEAF
j_call: TRBJ2-7; v_call: TRBV20-1; clone_size: -; d_call: -; cdr3_aa: SARDLGLASREQY
j_call: TRBJ2-7; v_call: TRBV4-1; clone_size: few; d_call: -; cdr3_aa: ASSPVTSFYEQY
j_call: TRBJ2-7; v_call: TRBV15; clone_size: -; d_call: TRBD1; cdr3_aa: ATSGPGTGDYEQY